This T cell receptor (beta chain) comes out of a study of T cell repertoires in cytomegalovirus infection. A remark on this clonotype: The target antigen is unknown.

TCRdb re-analysed the reads in MiXCR, keeping a single row per CDR3 protein. This repertoire shows approximately 990,000 distinct CDR3 sequences, 31% found once; its top ten account for around an eighth. The CDR3 length is 14 residues. V shed 7 bases and J shed 9 bases, with 19 bases lying between them. Sample: cultured CD8+ T cells from PBMCs, taken from culture after CMV antigen stimulation. The receptor's source is a human donor in good health (CMV status not recorded). Some clones in this sample may be carry-over from other donors' samples. This chain joins TRBV12-3 or TRBV12-4 and TRBJ2-1, with D perhaps matching TRBD1 or TRBD2 (5 bases each). CDR3 sequence: CASTQMGEWGEQFF. DNA for the CDR3: TGTGCCAGCACTCAAATGGGGGAATGGGGTGAGCAGTTCTTC.